A selection of T cell receptor beta chains follows, all from one sample in a study of T cell changes during pregnancy in multiple sclerosis. Here immunoSEQ multiplex PCR was the method, and the copy in TCRdb shows in-frame clones only, minus some. This table has around 52,000 clones, 92% appearing once. The input for sequencing was CD4+ T cells from peripheral blood mononuclear cells, taken in the second trimester of pregnancy. These receptors were collected from a female donor with multiple sclerosis, enrolled in a pregnancy study. Each CDR3 is given with its conserved first and last residue. The D gene is left open where the match is weak. Only some rows state a clone size, as once, few, many or a class for expanded clones.

>NA|TRBV7-6|NA|TRBJ2-7
TGTGCCAGCGGCCCGATCTCAGCCTACGAGCAGTACTTC
CASGPISAYEQYF
>once|TRBV5-4|TRBD1|TRBJ1-2
TGTGCCAGCAGCTTGAGGGACAGGGTTTATGGCTACACCTTC
CASSLRDRVYGYTF
>NA|TRBV11-2|NA|TRBJ1-4
TGTGCCAGCAGCGTACCTGGAGGGAGTGAAAAACTGTTTTTT
CASSVPGGSEKLFF
>NA|TRBV4-2|TRBD2|TRBJ2-2
TGTGCCAGCAGCCAAGTTCGGGAGGTTGGCGGGGAGCTGTTTTTT
CASSQVREVGGELFF
>NA|TRBV9|TRBD1|TRBJ2-2
TGTGCCAGCAGCCCTAGGGAGGAAGCACAGGGGGAAAACGGGGAGCTGTTTTTT
CASSPREEAQGENGELFF
>NA|TRBV19|NA|TRBJ1-4
TGTGCCAGTACAATATCCCCCGCAGCTAATGAAAAACTGTTTTTT
CASTISPAANEKLFF
>NA|TRBV5-5|TRBD1|TRBJ1-3
TGTGCCAGCAGCCCTCAGGAGGGGGCGAAAGGAAACACCATATATTTT
CASSPQEGAKGNTIYF
>NA|TRBV5-4|TRBD2|TRBJ2-7
TGTGCCAGCAGCTACGCCGTGGCGGGAGACTACGAGCAGTACTTC
CASSYAVAGDYEQYF
>NA|TRBV7-9|TRBD2|TRBJ2-7
TGTGCCAGCAGCTTACCGGGGGGCTACGAGCAGTACTTC
CASSLPGGYEQYF
>NA|TRBV5-4|TRBD1|TRBJ2-5
TGTGCCAGCAGCCTGCTGACAGGGACAGAGACCCAGTACTTC
CASSLLTGTETQYF
>NA|TRBV30|NA|TRBJ2-1
TGTGCCTGGGCAGGCGGGGTGTATGGGACCCCATACAATGAGCAGTTCTTC
CAWAGGVYGTPYNEQFF
>NA|TRBV6-4|TRBD1|TRBJ2-2
TGTGCCAGCAGTACCGGGACAGGGGGCACCGGGGAGCTGTTTTTT
CASSTGTGGTGELFF
>NA|TRBV7-2|NA|TRBJ1-1
TGTGCCAGCAGCCCCTCGGCAGGCATGAACACTGAAGCTTTCTTT
CASSPSAGMNTEAFF
>NA|TRBV6-1|TRBD2|TRBJ2-3
TGTGCCAGCAGTCTACAGCGGGGAATCACAGATACGCAGTATTTT
CASSLQRGITDTQYF
>NA|TRBV6-4|NA|TRBJ1-1
TGTGCCAGCAGTTGTAGGGAGGGTATGGTTCGGAACACTGAAGCTTTCTTT
CASSCREGMVRNTEAFF
>NA|TRBV6-1|TRBD1|TRBJ2-7
TGTGCCAGCAGTGAAGCCTTCGGACAGGGGTCCTACGAGCAGTACTTC
CASSEAFGQGSYEQYF